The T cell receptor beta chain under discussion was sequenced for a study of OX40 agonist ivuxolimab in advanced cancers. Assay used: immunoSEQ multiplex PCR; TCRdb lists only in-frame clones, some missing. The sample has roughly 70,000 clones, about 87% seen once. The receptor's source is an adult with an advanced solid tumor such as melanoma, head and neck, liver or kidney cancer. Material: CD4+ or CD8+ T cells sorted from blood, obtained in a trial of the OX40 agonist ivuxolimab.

The CDR3 sequence: CASSDLTVSGNTIYF. For the CDR3, the DNA is TGCGCCAGCAGTGATTTGACAGTCTCTGGAAACACCATATATTTT. The chain couples TRBV10-2 to TRBJ1-3, with a possible D match to TRBD1 (5 bases). The V end lost 3 bases, the J end lost 0 bases, and 9 bases lay between the germline ends. This CDR3 comprises 15 residues. From germline, CDR1 is WSHSY and CDR2 SAAADI.